The T cell receptor beta chain described here comes from a study of Ad26.COV2.S vaccination and SARS-CoV-2 variants. Whole-study context: Ad26.COV2.S was injected intramuscularly once or twice, 56 days apart.

The treatment was: around 19 received Ad26.COV2.S at low or high dose, single or two shots; roughly five received placebo; per-sample allocation not given. On day 63 after the first injection, vaccine and placebo recipients gave samples. Worth noting for this clone: As yet, its antigen is unknown.

Overall study findings and caveats: Vaccine recipients showed a spike-specific TCR breadth that was higher than in placebo recipients.

Sequencing used immunoSEQ multiplex PCR; TCRdb keeps in-frame clones, though not all of them. This sample yields about 680,000 clones, of which roughly 90% are seen a single time; about 1.5% belongs to the top ten. The germline V gene has CDR1 SGHNT and CDR2 YYREEE (reference sequence). With V trimmed by 0 bases and J by 0 bases, 8 bases remained unmatched. This CDR3 region has 18 residues. The sample was peripheral blood, taken in a trial of Ad26.COV2.S vaccine versus placebo. J is TRBJ2-7 and V is TRBV5-4; 11 bases fit TRBD2. The sequence was collected from a person aged 18-65 years who received the Ad26.COV2.S COVID-19 vaccine or a placebo. The CDR3 coding sequence is TGTGCCAGCAGCTTGGATACTAGCGGGGGCACCGTCTCCTACGAGCAGTACTTC. It translates to CASSLDTSGGTVSYEQYF.